Sequencing of this T cell receptor (beta chain) was carried out in a study of blood T cell repertoires in COVID-19. Across the study: Samples taken during acute and convalescent COVID-19 were collected in the United States, Italy and Spain. Sources were T cells, B-cell-depleted T cells, or PBMCs; the material itself was cDNA or gDNA.

The V segment lost 4 bases and the J segment 2 bases; nucleotides outside the gene matches: 9. CDR3 size: 16 residues. Germline lookup yields CDR1 LNHNV and CDR2 YYDKDF (reference sequence). In the authors' methods: Counts of nucleated cells, estimated from reference gene primer amplification, were obtained. TCRdb's copy holds only in-frame clones and misses some; the assay was immunoSEQ multiplex PCR. V, J and clone size are taken as reported in that table, and D and trimming were inferred from the DNA itself. The sample has around 80,000 clones; 65% to 85% are singletons. This clone was seen only once. The Seattle site enrolled patients during active infection and followed them longitudinally.

Sequenced sample: peripheral blood. This TCR was recovered from a middle-aged man with COVID-19, enrolled during active disease. This chain connects TRBV15 to TRBJ2-3; TRBD2 matches at 7 bases. CDR3 amino acids: CATSKASGGTTDTQYF. As DNA, the CDR3 is TGTGCCACCAGCAAGGCTAGCGGAGGGACCACAGATACGCAGTATTTT.